Shown below are 27 T cell receptor beta chains from a single sample sequenced in a study of blood T cell repertoires in COVID-19. Assay used: immunoSEQ multiplex PCR; TCRdb lists only in-frame clones, some missing. Of about 120,000 clones listed, roughly 84% are singletons. Sequenced: PBMCs or T cells enriched from blood (not recorded which). The receptors here all came from a woman aged 30 to 39 who had recovered from COVID-19.

The CDR3 coding sequence is TGTGCCAGCACCGTTTCTAGCACCAGCTCCTACGAGCAGTACTTC. This codes for CASTVSSTSSYEQYF. The rearrangement links TRBV28 to TRBJ2-7; D may be TRBD2 (5 bases). V was trimmed by 7 bases and J by 0 bases, leaving 16 bases between them. CDR1 and CDR2 (germline): MDHEN, SYDVKM. CDR3 size: 15 residues.

The chain joins TRBV9 to TRBJ2-2, with D possibly being TRBD2 (6 bases). Trimming left V 4 bases short and J 6 bases short, with 10 bases between. The CDR3 runs to 13 residues. Germline CDR1 is SGDLS and CDR2 is YYNGEE. The CDR3, as DNA: TGTGCCAGCAGCTCACTAGCTTCCGGGGAGCTGTTTTTT. Residues: CASSSLASGELFF.

This clone is judged medium-sized. V and J are TRBV29-1 and TRBJ1-5; 8 bases are shared with TRBD1. After removal of 6 bases from V and 2 bases from J, the junction contained 0 bases not matched to a gene. This CDR3 has 12 amino acids. Per germline, CDR1 SQVTM and CDR2 ANQGSEA. This CDR3 is CSVDRGNQPQHF. In DNA form, the CDR3 reads TGCAGCGTGGACAGGGGCAATCAGCCCCAGCATTTT.

The CDR3 DNA follows: TGCGCCAGCAGCTTGGAGGGTGGGACTGCCTACAATGAGCAGTTCTTC. Translating it yields CASSLEGGTAYNEQFF. The chain joins TRBV5-1 to TRBJ2-1, with D possibly being TRBD2 (6 bases). The CDR3 runs to 16 residues. Trimming pared 0 bases from V and 2 bases from J, leaving 12 bases between. CDR1 is SGHRS and CDR2 is YFSETQ in the germline V gene.

This clone showed up just once. V and J are TRBV7-3 and TRBJ2-3; 7 positions agree with TRBD1. This CDR3 spans 15 amino acids. V shed 4 bases and J 3 bases; nucleotides not matched to a gene: 7. Germline assignment: CDR1 SGHTA and CDR2 FQGTGA. CDR3 region: CASSSQGTVTDTQYF. DNA of the CDR3: TGTGCCAGCAGCTCCCAGGGGACAGTTACAGATACGCAGTATTTT.

The V and J genes are TRBV18 and TRBJ1-2; 7 positions agree with TRBD1. The CDR3 length is 15 residues. V was clipped by 3 bases and J by 3 bases; unmatched bases: 7. Per the germline V gene, CDR1 is KGHSH and CDR2 is LQKENI. Here the CDR3 reads CASSPHQGVDYGYTF. CDR3 DNA: TGTGCCAGCTCACCTCATCAGGGGGTTGACTATGGCTACACCTTC.

The CDR3 region is CASSPLGGREVTDTQYF. CDR3 bases: TGTGCCAGTAGTCCCCTGGGGGGGAGGGAGGTCACAGATACGCAGTATTTT. The V call is TRBV19, the J call TRBJ2-3, with TRBD2 matching 7 bases. CDR1 LNHDA and CDR2 SQIVND come from the germline V gene (reference sequence). J gave up 2 bases and V 5 bases, and 13 bases lay outside the gene matches. This CDR3 contains 17 residues.

V and J are TRBV4-1 and TRBJ1-1, with D maybe TRBD1 (6 bases). Germline assignment: CDR1 MGHRA and CDR2 YSYEKL. The CDR3 covers 15 residues. Trimming removed 6 bases from V and 4 bases from J, with 18 bases in between. CDR3 loop: CASRYRDTGGTEAFF. The CDR3, as DNA: TGCGCCAGCAGATACCGGGACACCGGCGGCACTGAAGCTTTCTTT.

The V gene is TRBV28, the J gene TRBJ1-4; D not resolved. The CDR3 contains 13 residues. The V end lost 0 bases, the J end lost 5 bases, and 4 bases lay between the germline ends. Germline CDR1 and CDR2: MDHEN and SYDVKM. The CDR3 DNA follows: TGTGCCAGCAGTTTATGGCAGAATGAAAAACTGTTTTTT. Amino acids: CASSLWQNEKLFF. The complete variable domain, with remaining parts taken from reference TRBV28 and TRBJ1-4, reads DVKVTQSSRYLVKRTGEKVFLECVQDMDHENMFWYRQDPGLGLRLIYFSYDVKMKEKGDIPEGYSVSREKKERFSLILESASTNQTSMYLCASSLWQNEKLFFGSGTQLSVL.

J is TRBJ2-2 and V is TRBV3-1 (or the pseudogene TRBV3-2); no definite D call. With 2 bases removed from V and 2 bases from J, the gap between germline ends came to 6 bases. The germline V gene encodes CDR1 LGHDT and CDR2 YNNKEL (reference sequence). CDR3 length: 14 residues. Here the CDR3 DNA reads TGTGCCAGCAGCCAATCCGTCAACACCGGGGAGCTGTTTTTT. This gives the protein CASSQSVNTGELFF.

The chain joins TRBV5-1 to TRBJ2-3; TRBD1 might be the D (7 bases). Trimming cost V 0 bases and J 4 bases, with 15 bases left between them. This CDR3 contains 16 residues. From germline, CDR1 is SGHRS and CDR2 YFSETQ. The CDR3 sequence: CASSLVSGGWADTQYF. For the CDR3, the DNA is TGCGCCAGCAGCTTGGTGTCAGGGGGGTGGGCAGATACGCAGTATTTT.

The chain carries TRBV27 and TRBJ1-2; 7 bases agree with TRBD1. V lost 6 bases, J lost 7 bases, and 14 bases stayed unmatched. The CDR3 consists of 15 residues. The germline V gene encodes CDR1 MNHEY and CDR2 SMNVEV (reference sequence). CDR3: CASSLVGTHRGGYTF. The CDR3 DNA sequence: TGTGCCAGCAGCCTAGTGGGTACCCACAGGGGTGGCTACACCTTC.

The chain carries TRBV12-3 or TRBV12-4 and TRBJ2-5, with unresolved D. CDR3 length: 12 amino acids. V lost 6 bases and J lost 5, with 10 bases in between. The CDR3 is CASSFRAETQYF. CDR3 DNA sequence: TGTGCCAGCAGCTTCCGCGCGGAGACCCAGTACTTC.

The CDR3 here is CASSIPSGKNIQYF. CDR3 in DNA: TGTGCCAGTAGTATTCCTAGCGGTAAAAACATTCAGTACTTC. V usage is TRBV19 and J usage is TRBJ2-4; 7 positions agree with TRBD2. V dropped 3 bases and J dropped 4; count of bases not matched to a gene: 3. Germline V gene data show CDR1 as LNHDA and CDR2 as SQIVND (reference sequence). CDR3 length: 14 residues.

In this sample, this clone turned up a few times. The chain uses TRBV10-3 and TRBJ2-5; D perhaps matches TRBD1 (6 bases). V was clipped by 3 bases and J by 9 bases, with 11 bases between them. This CDR3 contains 12 residues. Germline V lookup: CDR1 ENHRY, CDR2 SYGVKD. CDR3 nucleotide sequence: TGTGCCATCAGTGAAAGGGGGTTGGCCCAGTACTTC. Its protein product is CAISERGLAQYF.

The chain couples TRBV4-3 to TRBJ2-2; possibly TRBD1 for D (7 bases). The length of the CDR3 is 16 residues. Germline loops: CDR1 LGHNA, CDR2 YSLEER. Trimming took off 0 bases at V and 1 base at J, with 9 bases between the two ends. CDR3 region: CASSQDRGENTGELFF. The DNA for the CDR3 is TGCGCCAGCAGCCAAGACAGGGGGGAGAACACCGGGGAGCTGTTTTTT.

The CDR3 DNA sequence: TGTGCCAGCAGCCCTGCGACAGGGGTAGGAAATACGCAGTATTTT. The encoded protein is CASSPATGVGNTQYF. V and J are TRBV7-2 and TRBJ2-3; 8 bases align to TRBD1. Unmatched junction bases numbered 11, after V lost 5 bases and J lost 7 bases. Looked up from germline, CDR1 is SGHTA and CDR2 is FQGNSA. CDR3 size: 15 residues.

The chain uses TRBV7-9 and TRBJ1-3; D perhaps matches TRBD1 (5 bases). The CDR3 loop spans 15 amino acids. Germline V lookup: CDR1 SEHNR, CDR2 FQNEAQ (reference sequence). V lost 6 bases, J lost 1 base, and 13 bases lay in between. The CDR3 reads CASRPKGDSGNTIYF. The DNA for the CDR3 is TGTGCCAGCAGGCCAAAAGGGGATTCTGGAAACACCATATATTTT.

This clone was found once. This sequence joins TRBV2 and TRBJ1-4; D is unresolved. The CDR3 is 15 amino acids. V was cut by 4 bases and J by 11 bases, with 20 bases left in between. Per the germline V gene, CDR1 is SNHLY and CDR2 is FYNNEI. CDR3: CASSAQAPGRAKLFF. CDR3 nucleotides: TGTGCCAGCAGTGCCCAGGCCCCGGGGAGGGCCAAACTGTTTTTT. Using reference TRBV2 and TRBJ1-4 for the parts outside the CDR3, the full variable domain is EPEVTQTPSHQVTQMGQEVILRCVPISNHLYFYWYRQILGQKVEFLVSFYNNEISEKSEIFDDQFSVERPDGSNFTLKIRSTKLEDSAMYFCASSAQAPGRAKLFFGSGTQLSVL.

The chain combines TRBV2 with TRBJ1-6; 10 bases are a match to TRBD1. Germline assignment: CDR1 SNHLY and CDR2 FYNNEI. The CDR3 loop spans 14 amino acids. V gave up 9 bases and J gave up 9 bases; unmatched junction bases: 8. This CDR3 is CASNRDRGGSPLHF. CDR3 DNA sequence: TGTGCCAGTAACCGGGACAGGGGCGGTTCACCCCTCCACTTT.

Here the CDR3 DNA reads TGCGCCAGCAGTCTGCAGTCAGTCGGGGAGCTGTTTTTT. Amino acids: CASSLQSVGELFF. The rearrangement links TRBV4-1 to TRBJ2-2; D not resolved. The length of the CDR3 is 13 residues. V lost 6 bases and J 7 bases, leaving 12 bases between the germline ends. CDR1 and CDR2 from the germline V gene are MGHRA and YSYEKL.

V is TRBV12-3 or TRBV12-4 and J is TRBJ2-1, with a weak D call TRBD2 (5 bases). This CDR3 spans 13 amino acids. V was clipped by 7 bases and J by 3 bases, with 10 bases between them. CDR3 DNA sequence: TGTGCCAGCACCCCCCGGGACTACAATGAGCAGTTCTTC. Translated: CASTPRDYNEQFF.

This chain links TRBV7-8 with TRBJ2-5, with TRBD1 matching over 8 bases. The CDR3 sequence is 13 residues long. From germline, CDR1 is SGHVS and CDR2 FQNEAQ. The ends lost 5 bases at V and 5 bases at J; junction bases unmatched: 4. The CDR3 DNA is TGTGCCAGCAGCCCAGGGGGCCGGGAGACCCAGTACTTC. Translation: CASSPGGRETQYF.

This clone was picked up a small number of times. J is TRBJ1-4 and V is TRBV25-1; TRBD1 aligns across 8 bases. V was pared by 6 bases and J by 8 bases, with 8 bases of the junction left unmatched. Looked up from germline, CDR1 is MGHDK and CDR2 is SYGVNS. The length of the CDR3 is 14 residues. The CDR3 sequence: CASSPQGAEEKLFF. The CDR3 DNA reads as TGTGCCAGCAGCCCTCAGGGGGCAGAAGAAAAACTGTTTTTT.

The chain employs TRBV14 and TRBJ1-1; the match to TRBD1 covers 7 bases. Trimming at V came to 1 base and at J to 9 bases, leaving 2 bases not matched to a gene. CDR1 is SGHDN, CDR2 FVKESK, per germline. CDR3 length: 12 amino acids. CDR3 amino acids: CASSQGGQKAFF. As DNA, the CDR3 is TGTGCCAGCAGCCAAGGGGGACAGAAAGCTTTCTTT.

This clone was detected only once. This rearrangement joins TRBV7-7 to TRBJ2-5, with D possibly TRBD1 on 7 matching bases. In germline, CDR1 is SSHAT, CDR2 FNYEAQ (reference sequence). V was trimmed by 6 bases and J by 4 bases, leaving 18 bases between them. The CDR3 has 15 residues. CDR3 in amino acids: CASRRGRGSVETQYF. CDR3 sequence (DNA): TGTGCCAGCAGGCGGGGCAGGGGGTCAGTAGAGACCCAGTACTTC.

In DNA, the CDR3 is TGTGCCAGCAGCTTGGAAGCGGGAGCTTCCTACGAGCAGTACTTC. Amino acids: CASSLEAGASYEQYF. The chain has TRBV5-8 and TRBJ2-7, with 8 bases lining up with TRBD2. V dropped 0 bases and J dropped 1; count of bases not matched to a gene: 3. The CDR3 sequence is 15 residues long. Germline V gives CDR1 SGHTS, CDR2 YDEGEE.